One TCR beta chain is described in this entry. The data derive from a study of CD8+ T cells in alopecia areata. In each case, RNA was isolated and then reverse transcribed into cDNA as the sequencing template. Repertoires were generated with immunoSEQ multiplex PCR, while TCRdb's copy carries only in-frame clones and drops some. This sample has about 160,000 clones, with around 87% found just once. CDR3 length equals 18 residues. Germline V gives CDR1 MNHEY, CDR2 SMNVEV (reference sequence). Unmatched junction bases numbered 16, after V lost 5 bases and J lost 6 bases. The starting material was CD8+ T cells sorted from blood, obtained at week 0. This chain connects TRBV27 to TRBJ1-4; 9 bases agree with TRBD1. The TCR comes from a human donor with alopecia areata. DNA of the CDR3: TGTGCCAGCAGTAGAGATGGGACAGGGCTGAATAAGGATGAAAAACTGTTTTTT. This encodes CASSRDGTGLNKDEKLFF.